One and the same sample provided the 16 T cell receptor beta chains below, sequenced in a study of graft-versus-host responses after intestinal transplantation. Their specific antigens are unknown. Profiled with immunoSEQ multiplex PCR; TCRdb holds only in-frame clones, not every one. The data hold fewer than 90,000 clones, with about 94% observed a single time. Sequenced material: unstimulated CD4+ T cells sorted from spleen or lymph node cells, taken before transplant. The receptor set was obtained from a human donor who was the organ donor for an intestinal transplant.

V and J are TRBV5-1 and TRBJ1-2; the D gene is possibly TRBD1 (6 bases). Germline assignment: CDR1 SGHRS and CDR2 YFSETQ. With 0 bases removed from V and 8 bases from J, the gap between germline ends came to 29 bases. The CDR3 runs 19 residues. The chain's CDR3 is CASSLGYSGGRRGTMGYTF. CDR3 in DNA: TGCGCCAGCAGCTTGGGTTATTCGGGGGGCCGCCGTGGAACTATGGGCTACACCTTC.

The J gene is TRBJ2-7, the V gene TRBV30; D is ambiguous. Looked up from germline, CDR1 is GTSNPN and CDR2 is SVGIG (reference sequence). Trimming stripped 3 bases from V and 7 bases from J, with 31 bases between. The CDR3 length is 18 residues. The CDR3, as DNA: TGTGCCTGGAGCCAAGAGTCCTCTTATAGGTTGATCGGTAAGGAGCAGTACTTC. Translating it yields CAWSQESSYRLIGKEQYF.

The V gene is TRBV9, the J gene TRBJ1-1; no clear D. Per germline, CDR1 SGDLS and CDR2 YYNGEE. Trimming stripped 3 bases from V and 4 bases from J, with 7 bases between. The CDR3 covers 12 residues. In DNA, the CDR3 is TGTGCCAGCAGCGACTTCGGCACTGAAGCTTTCTTT. It translates to CASSDFGTEAFF.

The count of this clone is one. This chain uses TRBV30 with TRBJ2-1, with D perhaps matching TRBD1 (5 bases). The CDR3 is made up of 16 amino acids. Germline V lookup: CDR1 GTSNPN, CDR2 SVGIG (reference sequence). V was pared by 0 bases and J by 6 bases, with 18 bases between. In DNA form, the CDR3 reads TGTGCCTGGAGTGTACGTCCAGGGCGGAAGGGCAATGAGCAGTTCTTC. This sequence encodes CAWSVRPGRKGNEQFF.

CDR3 sequence reads: CARRQGNQPQHF. CDR3 DNA: TGCGCCAGGAGACAGGGCAATCAGCCCCAGCATTTT. The rearrangement uses TRBV10-2 and TRBJ1-5; D perhaps matches TRBD1 (6 bases). In germline, CDR1 is WSHSY, CDR2 SAAADI. There are 12 residues in the CDR3. Between the trimmed V and J ends, which lost 9 bases and 2 bases, there was a span of 8 bases.

The V and J genes are TRBV2 and TRBJ2-5; TRBD1 agrees at 7 bases. The better agreement between TRBJ2-7 and the DNA end casts doubt on the J call. Germline V gene lookup returns CDR1 SNHLY and CDR2 FYNNEI. The CDR3 has 15 residues. The CDR3 DNA reads TGTGCCAGCAGCCCGGACAGGAAACCCTCCTACGAGCAGTACTTC. It specifies CASSPDRKPSYEQYF.

This sequence joins TRBV5-1 and TRBJ2-1; 8 bases map to TRBD1. The V and J ends lost 4 bases and 9 bases, in that order; junction bases with no gene match: 3. The CDR3 extends over 12 amino acids. Germline CDR1 SGHRS, CDR2 YFSETQ. CDR3 coding DNA: TGCGCCAGCAGCCAGGACAGGGCTGAGCAGTTCTTC. Translated: CASSQDRAEQFF.

The genes are TRBV4-1 and TRBJ1-4; TRBD1 matches at 7 bases. The germline gives CDR1 MGHRA, CDR2 YSYEKL. This CDR3 has 14 amino acids. The junction had 1 base not matched to a gene; V was cut back by 6 bases and J by 0 bases. CDR3 coding DNA: TGCGCCAGCAGAGGGACAGCAACTAATGAAAAACTGTTTTTT. Translating it yields CASRGTATNEKLFF.

The gene calls are TRBV5-1 and TRBJ2-3, with unresolved D. Germline V lookup: CDR1 SGHRS, CDR2 YFSETQ. Trimming removed 2 bases from V and 1 base from J, with 14 bases in between. The CDR3 is 16 amino acids. The CDR3 bases are TGCGCCAGCAGCTTTATCAAGGGCCTGGGCACAGATACGCAGTATTTT. This encodes CASSFIKGLGTDTQYF.

The chain combines TRBV2 with TRBJ1-5, with 9 bases lining up with TRBD1. The CDR3 has 16 amino acids. The V gene end was trimmed by 4 bases and the J gene end by 5 bases; junction bases not matched to a gene: 9. Germline lookup yields CDR1 SNHLY and CDR2 FYNNEI. CDR3 DNA: TGTGCCAGCAGTGTGAGGACAGGGGCGCAAGATCAGCCCCAGCATTTT. Amino acid sequence: CASSVRTGAQDQPQHF.

The J gene is TRBJ1-2, the V gene TRBV18; possible D gene TRBD1, 6 bases. The CDR3 is 19 residues long. The V and J ends lost 2 bases and 6 bases respectively, with 28 bases between them. Looked up from germline, CDR1 is KGHSH and CDR2 is LQKENI. The CDR3 nucleotides read TGTGCCAGCTCACCAAGGGCCGAGGGCGACAGGCGTGCGGTACATGGCTACACCTTC. Amino acids: CASSPRAEGDRRAVHGYTF.

V usage is TRBV18 and J usage is TRBJ2-3; 8 nucleotides align to TRBD2. Germline CDR1 reads KGHSH; CDR2 reads LQKENI. The V gene end was trimmed by 2 bases and the J gene end by 6 bases; junction bases not matched to a gene: 7. There are 15 residues in the CDR3. The CDR3 protein is CASSPSGLDPDTQYF. The CDR3 nucleotides read TGTGCCAGCTCACCATCGGGACTAGATCCCGATACGCAGTATTTT.

This clone came up a few times. The CDR3 loop is CASSWDAKNEKLFF. In DNA form, the CDR3 reads TGCGCCAGCAGCTGGGACGCAAAAAATGAAAAACTGTTTTTT. The chain links TRBV5-1 to TRBJ1-4; D is possibly TRBD1 (5 bases). Trimming pared 3 bases from V and 5 bases from J, leaving 11 bases between. The CDR3 spans 14 residues. Germline values: CDR1 SGHRS, CDR2 YFSETQ.

The rearrangement uses TRBV2 and TRBJ2-7; 13 bases agree with TRBD2. The CDR3 length is 14 residues. The germline V gene has CDR1 SNHLY and CDR2 FYNNEI. The J segment lost 6 bases and the V segment lost 5 bases, leaving 4 bases of the junction unmatched. The CDR3 DNA is TGTGCCAGCAGTTACGGGACTAGCGGGGTCGAGCAGTACTTC. This encodes CASSYGTSGVEQYF.

The DNA of the CDR3 is TGTGCCAGCAGCTTCCAGGGGGTCAACTCACCCCTCCACTTT. Protein: CASSFQGVNSPLHF. The rearrangement joins TRBV7-2 to TRBJ1-6, with 7 bases lining up with TRBD1. Germline values: CDR1 SGHTA, CDR2 FQGNSA. Trimming took 3 bases from V and 10 from J; bases not matched to a gene: 6. This CDR3 comprises 14 residues.

J is TRBJ2-5 and V is TRBV6-6; no clear D. The CDR3 is 13 residues long. V lost 6 bases, J lost 2 bases, and 10 bases lay in between. Germline CDR1 and CDR2: MNHNY and SVGAGI (reference sequence). The CDR3 region is CASSSDVQETQYF. CDR3 bases: TGTGCCAGCAGCTCCGACGTACAAGAGACCCAGTACTTC.